This T cell receptor (beta chain) was recorded in a study of Ad26.COV2.S vaccination and SARS-CoV-2 variants (dated by TCRdb to 2020 to 2023). Broadly, across the study: The specificity and breadth of SARS-CoV-2-reactive T cell receptors after Ad26.COV2.S vaccination were assessed by TCRbeta repertoire sequencing. A total of approximately 32 samples were included in the TCR-sequenced set, comprising around 19 Ad26.COV2.S vaccine recipients, 5 placebo recipients and 8 SARS-CoV-2 convalescent individuals. General conclusions and limits of the study: Vaccine and placebo recipients had comparable non-spike TCR breadth, which fits with the vaccine containing only spike. Higher spike-specific TCR breadth was observed in Ad26.COV2.S recipients than in placebo recipients (P = 0.0014). Substantial breadth of spike-specific CD8+ and CD4+ T cell responses was reported after vaccination. The authors noted that total T cell responses may have been underestimated by the TCR breadth and depth analyses.

As to this clone: The antigen this receptor binds is unknown. No base quality values were provided; no much bigger clone lies one nucleotide off.

The CDR3, from cysteine to phenylalanine, totals 15 residues. Only the CDR3 DNA stays, 45 bases, in frame from base 1. Looking up the germline V gene yields CDR1 SGHAT and CDR2 FQNNGV. Ends trimmed: V by 5 bases, J by 4 bases; bases unmatched to a gene: 6. TCRbeta CDR3 regions were sequenced with the immunoSEQ Assay. After extraction, genomic DNA underwent amplification by bias-controlled multiplex PCR, followed by high-throughput sequencing. Turning to the authors' computational methods: To quantify the absolute abundance of each unique TCRbeta CDR3 region, sequences were collapsed and filtered. T cell fraction was estimated by normalization of TCRbeta template counts to usable DNA, with usable DNA being measured through amplification of reference genes present in all nucleated cells. Repertoire TCRs were annotated as SARS-CoV-2-specific by exact matching of V gene, CDR3 amino acid sequence and J gene to a known reactive TCR set. MIRA supplied the reference SARS-CoV-2 TCR set, which was filtered for enrichment in COVID-19-positive ImmuneCODE repertoires so that public or cross-reactive TCRs were removed. Using the MIRA antigens, annotated TCRs were further analysed by specific ORF or by position within an ORF. Breadth was defined as the number of annotated unique rearrangements divided by the total number of unique productive rearrangements, and depth was defined as the summed frequency of the annotated unique rearrangements. Group comparisons of TCR breadth used two-sided Wilcoxon rank-sum tests. This immuneACCESS table, as held by TCRdb, lists in-frame sequences with V and J called but not all clones. Of the missing ones, under half trace to an unresolved V gene in checked studies; the others have no known cause. The V and J calls and clone size come from that table; D and trimming were worked out from the DNA. In this sample the table shows tens of thousands of clones, roughly 84% of which occur a single time. The ten largest account for 16% of the sample.

This specimen's time point label, per the study, means: individuals recovered from natural SARS-CoV-2 infection. In this chain, TRBV11-2 is recombined with TRBJ1-1; 11 bases in the junction line up with TRBD1. This TCR came from a human donor who had recovered from COVID-19. The input for sequencing was peripheral blood, taken after recovery from COVID-19. The DNA is as follows: TGTGCCAGCAGCCCTTGGACAGGGGGCTCCACTGAAGCTTTCTTT. It specifies CASSPWTGGSTEAFF.